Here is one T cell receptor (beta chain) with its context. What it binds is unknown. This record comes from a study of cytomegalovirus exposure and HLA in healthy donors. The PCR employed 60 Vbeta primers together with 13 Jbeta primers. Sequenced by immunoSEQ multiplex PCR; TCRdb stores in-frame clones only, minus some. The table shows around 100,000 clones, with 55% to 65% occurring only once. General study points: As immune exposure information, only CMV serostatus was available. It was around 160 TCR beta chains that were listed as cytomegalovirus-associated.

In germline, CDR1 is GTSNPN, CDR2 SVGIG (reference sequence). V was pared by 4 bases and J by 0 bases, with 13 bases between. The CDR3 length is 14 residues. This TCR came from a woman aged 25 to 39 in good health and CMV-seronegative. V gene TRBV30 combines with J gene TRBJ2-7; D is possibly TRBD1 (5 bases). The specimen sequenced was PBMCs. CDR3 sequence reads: CAWKVDSNSYEQYF. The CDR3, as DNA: TGTGCCTGGAAAGTAGACAGCAACTCCTACGAGCAGTACTTC. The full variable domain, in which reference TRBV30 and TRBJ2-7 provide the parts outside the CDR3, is SQTIHQWPATLVQPVGSPLSLECTVEGTSNPNLYWYRQAAGRGLQLLFYSVGIGQISSEVPQNLSASRPQDRQFILSSKKLLLSDSGFYLCAWKVDSNSYEQYFGPGTRLTVT.